What follows is one T cell receptor beta chain and its context. Its antigen is undetermined. MiXCR was run by TCRdb on the RT-PCR reads, yielding one entry per CDR3 protein. The profile shows under 800,000 distinct CDR3 sequences, 11% to 15% of them singletons. The CDR3 spans 15 residues. Germline loops: CDR1 KGHSH, CDR2 LQKENI. The ends lost 3 bases at V and 3 bases at J; junction bases unmatched: 2. This record comes from a study of response to subunit inactivated influenza vaccine. Study-wide points: Each seasonal influenza vaccination recruits few new T cells, the authors suggested.

This clonotype originated in a man aged 45-60 years who received an inactivated influenza vaccine. Source: PBMCs from blood, taken approximately 15 days before vaccination. The V call is TRBV18, the J call TRBJ2-7, with 13 nucleotides matching TRBD2. This CDR3 reads CASSPGLAGNYEQYF. In nucleotides, the CDR3 is TGTGCCAGCTCACCGGGACTAGCGGGAAACTACGAGCAGTACTTC.